This paragraph reports one T cell receptor (beta chain). Each participant's cohort was designated according to participant-reported clinical history. Profiling relied on immunoSEQ multiplex PCR, and the TCRdb table lists in-frame clones only, not all of them. Of more than 450,000 clones in the sample, roughly 87% were seen once. This sample was included in a study of blood T cell repertoires in COVID-19. Looking at the study overall: Researchers got acute and convalescent COVID-19 samples from the United States, Italy and Spain. PBMCs, B-cell-depleted T cells, or T cells were the source of the cDNA or gDNA that made up the material.

Germline V gene lookup returns CDR1 LGHDT and CDR2 YNNKEL (reference sequence). V was pared by 0 bases and J by 1 base, with 12 bases between. The CDR3 sequence is 17 residues long. Sample: PBMCs or T cells enriched from blood (not recorded which). This chain joins TRBV3-1 (or the pseudogene TRBV3-2) and TRBJ1-4, with D tentatively TRBD1 (5 bases). The sequence came from a woman aged 18-35 years who had recovered from COVID-19. The DNA of the CDR3 is TGTGCCAGCAGCCAAGATCCGCAGGGAGGAACTAATGAAAAACTGTTTTTT. Residues: CASSQDPQGGTNEKLFF.